This entry concerns a single T cell receptor (beta chain). V was pared by 4 bases and J by 5 bases, with 13 bases of the junction left unmatched. Germline CDR1 reads LNHDA; CDR2 reads SQIVND (reference sequence). This CDR3 has 17 amino acids. The table came from immunoSEQ multiplex PCR; TCRdb's copy has only in-frame clones and leaves some out. The profile shows 150,000 or so clones, less than 90% of them singletons. This record comes from a study of T cell responses to AZD1222 COVID-19 vaccine. This clonotype was sampled from an adult in good health. The chain is built from TRBV19 and TRBJ1-5, with TRBD1 identical over 8 bases. The input for sequencing was peripheral blood, taken on day 0 of MenACWY control vaccination. CDR3 in DNA: TGTGCCAGTAGTACATACCAAGGACAGGGAAGGGATCAGCCCCAGCATTTT. Translating it yields CASSTYQGQGRDQPQHF.